This T cell receptor (beta chain) was sequenced during a study of memory CD4+ T cells and cytomegalovirus serostatus. Libraries were prepared by immunoSEQ multiplex PCR; TCRdb keeps only in-frame clonotypes and omits some of them. The sample has around 45,000 clones, roughly 80% seen once; the top ten hold roughly 0.6%. The germline CDR1 and CDR2 sequences are DFQATT and SNEGSKA (reference sequence). This CDR3 has 11 residues. The J segment lost 8 bases and the V segment lost 6 bases, leaving 5 bases of the junction unmatched. The sort gate was single viable CD3+CD4+CD8-CD45RO+ cells for memory CD4+ T cells.

Sequenced: memory CD4+ T cells from blood. This clonotype was sampled from an adult in good health and CMV-seronegative. V is TRBV20-1 and J is TRBJ1-2; 8 positions agree with TRBD1. The CDR3 DNA reads TGCAGTGCCATCGACAGGGGCGGCTACACCTTC. As protein: CSAIDRGGYTF.